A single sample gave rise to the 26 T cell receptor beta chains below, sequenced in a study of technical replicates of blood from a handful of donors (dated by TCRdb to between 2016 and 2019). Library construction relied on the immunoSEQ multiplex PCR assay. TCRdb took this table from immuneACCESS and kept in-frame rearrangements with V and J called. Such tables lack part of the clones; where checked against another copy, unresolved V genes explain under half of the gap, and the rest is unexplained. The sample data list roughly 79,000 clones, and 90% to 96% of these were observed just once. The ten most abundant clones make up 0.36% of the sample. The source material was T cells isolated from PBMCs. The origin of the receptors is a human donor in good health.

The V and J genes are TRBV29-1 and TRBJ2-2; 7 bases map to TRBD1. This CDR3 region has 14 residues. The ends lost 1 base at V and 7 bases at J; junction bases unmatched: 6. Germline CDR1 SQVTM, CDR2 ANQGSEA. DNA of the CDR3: TGCAGCGTTGAAGTCACAGGGGTGGGCGGGGAGCTGTTTTTT. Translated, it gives CSVEVTGVGGELFF.

CDR3 residues: CASSEWGDSYEQYF. CDR3 nucleotide sequence: TGTGCCAGCAGTGAGTGGGGGGACTCCTACGAGCAGTACTTC. The chain links TRBV6-1 to TRBJ2-7; D possibly corresponds to TRBD2 (6 bases). The CDR3 loop spans 14 amino acids. Between the trimmed V and J ends, which lost 3 bases and 0 bases, there was a span of 9 bases. Germline CDR1 and CDR2: MNHNS and SASEGT.

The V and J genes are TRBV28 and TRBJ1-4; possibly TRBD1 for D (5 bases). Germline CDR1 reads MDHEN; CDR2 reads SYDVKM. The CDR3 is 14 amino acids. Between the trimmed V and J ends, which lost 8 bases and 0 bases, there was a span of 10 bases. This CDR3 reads CASGDSATNEKLFF. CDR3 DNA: TGTGCCAGCGGGGACTCTGCAACTAATGAAAAACTGTTTTTT.

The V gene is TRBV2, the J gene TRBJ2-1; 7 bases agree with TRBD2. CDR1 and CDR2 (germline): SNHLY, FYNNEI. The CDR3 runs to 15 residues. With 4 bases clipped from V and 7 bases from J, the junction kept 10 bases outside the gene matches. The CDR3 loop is CASSVGGGNRNEQFF. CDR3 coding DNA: TGTGCCAGCAGTGTTGGGGGGGGGAATAGGAATGAGCAGTTCTTC.

In DNA form, the CDR3 reads TGTGCCAGCAGCTTAGGTGTCCCGGGCGTCCCCCTCGGGAGCTATGGCTACACCTTC. It codes for CASSLGVPGVPLGSYGYTF. The chain is built from TRBV7-2 and TRBJ1-2; no firm D call. The germline CDR1 and CDR2 sequences are SGHTA and FQGNSA. The germline V and J ends were trimmed by 1 base and 4 bases, with 25 bases remaining between them. The CDR3 is made up of 19 amino acids.

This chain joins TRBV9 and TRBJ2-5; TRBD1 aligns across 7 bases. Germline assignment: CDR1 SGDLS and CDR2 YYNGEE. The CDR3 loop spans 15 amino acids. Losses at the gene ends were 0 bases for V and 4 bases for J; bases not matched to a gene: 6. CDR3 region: CASSVGGTDVETQYF. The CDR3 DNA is TGTGCCAGCAGCGTAGGGGGGACAGATGTAGAGACCCAGTACTTC.

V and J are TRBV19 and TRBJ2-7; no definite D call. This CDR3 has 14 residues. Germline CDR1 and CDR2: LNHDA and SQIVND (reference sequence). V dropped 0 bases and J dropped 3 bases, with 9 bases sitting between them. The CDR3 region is CASSIDLEVYEQYF. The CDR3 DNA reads TGTGCCAGTAGTATAGATCTAGAGGTCTACGAGCAGTACTTC.

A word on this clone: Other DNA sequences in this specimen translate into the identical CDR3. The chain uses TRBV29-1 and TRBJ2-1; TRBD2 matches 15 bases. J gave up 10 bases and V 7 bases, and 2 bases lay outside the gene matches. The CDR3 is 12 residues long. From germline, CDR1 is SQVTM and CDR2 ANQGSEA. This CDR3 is CSGGLAGGEQFF. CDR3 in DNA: TGCAGCGGGGGACTAGCGGGAGGCGAGCAGTTCTTC.

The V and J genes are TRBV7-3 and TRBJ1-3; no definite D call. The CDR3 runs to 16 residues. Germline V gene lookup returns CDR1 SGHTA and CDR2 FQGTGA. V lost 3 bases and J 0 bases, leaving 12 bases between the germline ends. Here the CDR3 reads CASSLVGGSSGNTIYF. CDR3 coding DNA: TGTGCCAGCAGCTTGGTTGGCGGGAGCTCTGGAAACACCATATATTTT.

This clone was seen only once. The CDR3 protein is CAISDADTNTEAFF. CDR3 nucleotide sequence: TGTGCCATCAGTGACGCAGATACGAACACTGAAGCTTTCTTT. V gene TRBV10-3 combines with J gene TRBJ1-1; D call uncertain. The CDR3 is 14 residues long. Trimming removed 3 bases from V and 1 base from J, with 9 bases in between. Germline V gene data show CDR1 as ENHRY and CDR2 as SYGVKD.

The DNA of the CDR3 is TGTGCCAGCTCACCTTCCTCTGGCTACACCTTC. Translation gives CASSPSSGYTF. The rearrangement joins TRBV18 to TRBJ1-2; D is ambiguous. Germline assignment: CDR1 KGHSH and CDR2 LQKENI. V was cut by 3 bases and J by 7 bases, with 6 bases left in between. There are 11 residues in the CDR3.

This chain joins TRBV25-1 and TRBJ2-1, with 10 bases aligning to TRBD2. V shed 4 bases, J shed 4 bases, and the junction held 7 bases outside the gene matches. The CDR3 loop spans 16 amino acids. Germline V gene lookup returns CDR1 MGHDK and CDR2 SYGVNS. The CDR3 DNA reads TGTGCCAGCAGTGCAAGACTAGCGGGTGGTTACAATGAGCAGTTCTTC. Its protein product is CASSARLAGGYNEQFF.

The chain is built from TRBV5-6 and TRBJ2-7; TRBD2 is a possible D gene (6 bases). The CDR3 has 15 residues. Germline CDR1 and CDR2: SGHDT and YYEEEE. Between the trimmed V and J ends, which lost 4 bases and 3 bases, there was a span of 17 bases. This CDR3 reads CASSPWGVTLYEQYF. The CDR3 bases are TGTGCCAGCAGCCCGTGGGGGGTGACCCTCTACGAGCAGTACTTC.

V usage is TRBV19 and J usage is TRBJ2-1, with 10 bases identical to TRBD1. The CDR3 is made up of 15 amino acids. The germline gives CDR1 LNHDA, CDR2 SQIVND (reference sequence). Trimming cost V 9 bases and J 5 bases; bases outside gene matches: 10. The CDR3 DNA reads TGTGCCAGCCATGGTTTGGGACAGGGGAACAATGAGCAGTTCTTC. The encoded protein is CASHGLGQGNNEQFF.

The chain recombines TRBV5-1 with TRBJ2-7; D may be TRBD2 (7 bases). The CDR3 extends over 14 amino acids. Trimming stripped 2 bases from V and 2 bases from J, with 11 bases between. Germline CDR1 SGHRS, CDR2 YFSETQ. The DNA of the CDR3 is TGCGCCAGCAGCTTTTCCGGGGGGCCCTACGAGCAGTACTTC. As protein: CASSFSGGPYEQYF.

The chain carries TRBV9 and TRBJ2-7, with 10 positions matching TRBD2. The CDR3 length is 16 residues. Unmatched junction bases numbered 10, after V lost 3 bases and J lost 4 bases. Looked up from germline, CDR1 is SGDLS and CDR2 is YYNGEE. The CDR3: CASSATTGTSAYEQYF. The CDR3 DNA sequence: TGTGCCAGCAGCGCGACGACCGGGACTAGCGCATACGAGCAGTACTTC.

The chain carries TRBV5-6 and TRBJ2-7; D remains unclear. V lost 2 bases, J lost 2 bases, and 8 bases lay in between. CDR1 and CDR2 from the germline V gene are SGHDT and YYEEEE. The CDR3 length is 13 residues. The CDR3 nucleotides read TGTGCCAGCAGCTTATACAGTACCTACGAGCAGTACTTC. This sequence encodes CASSLYSTYEQYF. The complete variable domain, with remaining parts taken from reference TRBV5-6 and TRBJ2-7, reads DAGVTQSPTHLIKTRGQQVTLRCSPKSGHDTVSWYQQALGQGPQFIFQYYEEEERQRGNFPDRFSGHQFPNYSSELNVNALLLGDSALYLCASSLYSTYEQYFGPGTRLTVT.

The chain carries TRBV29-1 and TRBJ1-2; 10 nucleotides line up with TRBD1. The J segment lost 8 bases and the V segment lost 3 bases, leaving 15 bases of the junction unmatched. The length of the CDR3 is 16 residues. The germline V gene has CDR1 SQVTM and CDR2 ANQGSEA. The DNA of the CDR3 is TGCAGCGTTGATACGTTAGGGGGACAGGGGTTTCAAGGCTACACCTTC. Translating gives CSVDTLGGQGFQGYTF. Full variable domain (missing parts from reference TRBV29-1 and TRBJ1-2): SAVISQKPSRDICQRGTSLTIQCQVDSQVTMMFWYRQQPGQSLTLIATANQGSEATYESGFVIDKFPISRPNLTFSTLTVSNMSPEDSSIYLCSVDTLGGQGFQGYTFGSGTRLTVV.

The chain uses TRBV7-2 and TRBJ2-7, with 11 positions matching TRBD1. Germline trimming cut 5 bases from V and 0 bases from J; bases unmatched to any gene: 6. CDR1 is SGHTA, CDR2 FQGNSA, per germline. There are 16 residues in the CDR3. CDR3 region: CASSRGDRGSSYEQYF. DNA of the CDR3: TGTGCCAGCAGCAGGGGGGACAGGGGGTCCTCCTACGAGCAGTACTTC.

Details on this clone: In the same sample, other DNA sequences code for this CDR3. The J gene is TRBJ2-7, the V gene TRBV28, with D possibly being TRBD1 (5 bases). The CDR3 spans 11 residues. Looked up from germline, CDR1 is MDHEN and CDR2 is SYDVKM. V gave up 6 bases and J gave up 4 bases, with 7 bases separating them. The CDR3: CASSDRYEQYF. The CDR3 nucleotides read TGTGCCAGCAGCGACAGATACGAGCAGTACTTC.

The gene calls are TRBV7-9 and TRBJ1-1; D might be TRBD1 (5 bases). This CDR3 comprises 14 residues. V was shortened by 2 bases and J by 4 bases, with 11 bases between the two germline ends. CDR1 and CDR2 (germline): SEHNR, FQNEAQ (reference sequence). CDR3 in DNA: TGTGCCAGCAGCTTAAAGGGGATGGGCACTGAAGCTTTCTTT. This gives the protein CASSLKGMGTEAFF.

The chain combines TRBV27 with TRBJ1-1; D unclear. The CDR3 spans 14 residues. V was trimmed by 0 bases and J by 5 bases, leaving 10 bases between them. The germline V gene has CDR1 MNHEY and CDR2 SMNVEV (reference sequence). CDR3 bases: TGTGCCAGCAGTTTATCGATCCAGTTAACTGAAGCTTTCTTT. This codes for CASSLSIQLTEAFF.

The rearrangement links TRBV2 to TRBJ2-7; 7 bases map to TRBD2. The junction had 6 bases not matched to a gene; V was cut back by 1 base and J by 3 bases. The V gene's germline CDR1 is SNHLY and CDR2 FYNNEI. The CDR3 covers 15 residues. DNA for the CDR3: TGTGCCAGCAGTGAAGTAGGGACTACCTTCTACGAGCAGTACTTC. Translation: CASSEVGTTFYEQYF.

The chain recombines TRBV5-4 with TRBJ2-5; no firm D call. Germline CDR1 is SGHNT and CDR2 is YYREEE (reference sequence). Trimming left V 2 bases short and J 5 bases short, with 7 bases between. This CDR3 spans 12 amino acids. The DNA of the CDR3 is TGTGCCAGCAGCTTTAGAGCGGAGACCCAGTACTTC. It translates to CASSFRAETQYF.

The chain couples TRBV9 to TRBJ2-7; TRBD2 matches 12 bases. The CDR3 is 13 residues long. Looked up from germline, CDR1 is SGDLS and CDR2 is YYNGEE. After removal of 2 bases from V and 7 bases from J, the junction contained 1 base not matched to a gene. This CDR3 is CASSVGLAGEQYF. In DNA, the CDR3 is TGTGCCAGCAGCGTCGGACTAGCGGGGGAGCAGTACTTC. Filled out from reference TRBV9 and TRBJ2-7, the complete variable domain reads DSGVTQTPKHLITATGQRVTLRCSPRSGDLSVYWYQQSLDQGLQFLIQYYNGEERAKGNILERFSAQQFPDLHSELNLSSLELGDSALYFCASSVGLAGEQYFGPGTRLTVT.

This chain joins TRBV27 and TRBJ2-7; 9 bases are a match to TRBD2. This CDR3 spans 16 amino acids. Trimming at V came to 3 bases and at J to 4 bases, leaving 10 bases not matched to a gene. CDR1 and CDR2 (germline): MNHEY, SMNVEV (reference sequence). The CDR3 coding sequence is TGTGCCAGCAGTTTCCTCTCCGGGACTAGCTTTTACGAGCAGTACTTC. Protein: CASSFLSGTSFYEQYF.